The 6 T cell receptor beta chains given below trace back to one sample, sequenced in a study of cytomegalovirus exposure and HLA in healthy donors. Vbeta (60) and Jbeta (13) primers were used in the PCR. Clones were read by immunoSEQ multiplex PCR, and TCRdb kept only the in-frame ones, dropping some. The sample holds roughly 100,000 clones, nearly 15% seen once. The specimen was PBMCs. All receptors come from a female donor in good health and CMV-seronegative.

In nucleotides, the CDR3 is TGTGCCAGCAGCCCGGACGGTAGCGGGCCCTACAATGAGCAGTTCTTC. Its translation is CASSPDGSGPYNEQFF. This chain uses TRBV13 with TRBJ2-1, with TRBD2 matching 7 bases. The CDR3 length is 16 residues. Germline V lookup: CDR1 PRHDT, CDR2 FYEKMQ (reference sequence). V was pared by 5 bases and J by 2 bases, with 9 bases of the junction left unmatched.

This clone was seen a handful of times. This sequence joins TRBV5-1 and TRBJ2-5, with D hard to call. This CDR3 is built from 12 residues. V was shortened by 3 bases and J by 2 bases, with 5 bases between the two germline ends. CDR1 and CDR2 (germline): SGHRS, YFSETQ. The CDR3 spells CASSSHQETQYF. In DNA form, the CDR3 reads TGCGCCAGCAGCTCCCATCAAGAGACCCAGTACTTC.

V gene TRBV10-3 combines with J gene TRBJ2-5; 11 nucleotides match TRBD2. J lost 4 bases, V lost 6 bases, and 7 bases had no gene match. The CDR3 has 15 residues. Per germline, CDR1 ENHRY and CDR2 SYGVKD. CDR3 region: CAIRRGLAEGETQYF. CDR3 in DNA: TGTGCCATCAGGCGGGGACTAGCGGAGGGAGAGACCCAGTACTTC.

This sequence joins TRBV7-2 and TRBJ2-1; a weak D match, TRBD1 (6 bases). The CDR3 is 15 residues long. Trimming took 7 bases from V and 5 from J, leaving 18 bases between them. In germline, CDR1 is SGHTA, CDR2 FQGNSA. CDR3 sequence: CASTPTRTADNEQFF. In DNA, the CDR3 is TGTGCCAGCACCCCCACTCGGACAGCCGACAATGAGCAGTTCTTC.

This clone has more than one count but fewer than ten. V is TRBV27 and J is TRBJ1-4, with D possibly being TRBD1 (5 bases). V dropped 1 base and J dropped 7 bases, with 13 bases sitting between them. Germline loops: CDR1 MNHEY, CDR2 SMNVEV (reference sequence). CDR3 size: 15 residues. The CDR3 loop reads CASSLWGRALEKLFF. The CDR3 DNA follows: TGTGCCAGCAGTTTATGGGGCAGGGCGCTTGAAAAACTGTTTTTT.

This sequence joins TRBV30 and TRBJ2-5, with D hard to call. The J call is uncertain, as TRBJ2-7 better fits the DNA end. The germline V gene has CDR1 GTSNPN and CDR2 SVGIG (reference sequence). CDR3 length equals 12 residues. CDR3: CAWSVLAYEQYF. The CDR3 DNA follows: TGTGCCTGGAGTGTACTCGCATACGAGCAGTACTTC.